Included here is one TCR beta chain sequence, with context. Its antigen is undetermined. Measured with immunoSEQ multiplex PCR; TCRdb has only the in-frame clones, and not every one. The sample includes tens of thousands of clones, roughly nine tenths of them seen just once. The data were taken from a study of T cell responses to AZD1222 COVID-19 vaccine. Study-level points and caveats: Repertoire sampling was restricted to post-peak T cell response timepoints. A rise in Spike-specific TCR breadth and depth followed two AZD1222 doses. Baseline testing showed seropositivity in only six or seven AZD1222 recipients.

Germline CDR1 is MNHEY and CDR2 is SVGAGI. This CDR3 comprises 14 residues. V was cut by 7 bases and J by 8 bases, with 20 bases left in between. This rearrangement joins TRBV6-5 to TRBJ1-2; weak D call: TRBD1 (6 bases). The specimen was peripheral blood, collected on day 0 of AZD1222 vaccination. This TCR derives from an adult in good health. CDR3 loop: CASKNRESLQGYTF. For the CDR3, the DNA is TGTGCCAGCAAAAACAGGGAGTCTCTTCAGGGCTACACCTTC.